A single sample gave rise to the 9 T cell receptor beta chains below, sequenced in a study of memory CD4+ T cells and cytomegalovirus serostatus. Profiling relied on immunoSEQ multiplex PCR, and the TCRdb table lists in-frame clones only, not all of them. The table has 75,000 to 95,000 clones, approximately 80% seen once. Single viable CD3+CD4+CD8-CD45RO+ cells were sorted as the memory CD4+ T cells. The sequencing sample was made of memory CD4+ T cells from blood. These receptors came from an adult in good health and CMV-seronegative.

This chain joins TRBV15 and TRBJ1-2, with 7 bases that match TRBD1. Per the germline V gene, CDR1 is LNHNV and CDR2 is YYDKDF (reference sequence). The CDR3 length is 13 residues. Losses at the gene ends were 1 base for V and 9 bases for J; bases not matched to a gene: 5. In DNA, the CDR3 is TGTGCCACCAGCAGAGTCAGGGGGGAAAGCTACACCTTC. Its translation is CATSRVRGESYTF.

This clone was picked up a small number of times. V is TRBV5-1 and J is TRBJ2-7; D remains ambiguous. Trimming pared 3 bases from V and 2 bases from J, leaving 12 bases between. Germline CDR1 and CDR2: SGHRS and YFSETQ. The CDR3 extends over 14 amino acids. The CDR3 spells CASSYIDGTYEQYF. CDR3 bases: TGCGCCAGCAGCTACATTGACGGTACCTACGAGCAGTACTTC.

This rearrangement joins TRBV19 to TRBJ1-1, with 8 nucleotides matching TRBD1. The germline V gene encodes CDR1 LNHDA and CDR2 SQIVND (reference sequence). This CDR3 comprises 15 residues. V lost 5 bases, J lost 1 base, and 6 bases stayed unmatched. The chain's CDR3 is CASSQGQATNTEAFF. The DNA for the CDR3 is TGTGCCAGTAGTCAGGGACAGGCGACGAACACTGAAGCTTTCTTT.

The V gene is TRBV28, the J gene TRBJ2-5; 12 positions match TRBD1. The CDR3 totals 15 residues. Germline CDR1 is MDHEN and CDR2 is SYDVKM. The V and J ends lost 4 bases and 6 bases, in that order; junction bases with no gene match: 6. For the CDR3, the DNA is TGTGCCAGCAGTTCTCAGGGACAGGGGGCACAGACCCAGTACTTC. As protein: CASSSQGQGAQTQYF.

The chain recombines TRBV7-9 with TRBJ2-5; D remains unclear. Looked up from germline, CDR1 is SEHNR and CDR2 is FQNEAQ (reference sequence). Trimming pared 7 bases from V and 1 base from J, leaving 10 bases between. The CDR3 runs 13 residues. CDR3 amino acids: CASNQGSQETQYF. In nucleotides, the CDR3 is TGTGCCAGCAACCAAGGCAGCCAAGAGACCCAGTACTTC.

This clone came up a few times. The chain couples TRBV6-6 to TRBJ2-7; either TRBD1 or TRBD2 may fit D (6 bases each). CDR1 is MNHNY, CDR2 SVGAGI, per germline (reference sequence). The CDR3 is made up of 14 amino acids. V lost 5 bases and J 1 base, leaving 12 bases between the germline ends. The CDR3 sequence: CASSPRDTSYEQYF. The CDR3 DNA reads as TGTGCCAGCAGTCCGCGGGACACTTCCTACGAGCAGTACTTC.

The rearrangement uses TRBV12-5 and TRBJ1-5; no definite D call. Germline loops: CDR1 LGHNT, CDR2 FRNRAP. This CDR3 has 14 residues. Trimming stripped 1 base from V and 2 bases from J, with 6 bases between. The CDR3 protein is CASGLDSGNQPQHF. The CDR3 nucleotides read TGTGCTAGTGGTTTGGATTCAGGCAATCAGCCCCAGCATTTT.

The V and J genes are TRBV6-1 and TRBJ2-1, with D possibly being TRBD1 (6 bases). From germline, CDR1 is MNHNS and CDR2 SASEGT. Trimming stripped 3 bases from V and 0 bases from J, with 9 bases between. The CDR3 sequence is 15 residues long. The CDR3 spells CASSEGHSSYNEQFF. Here the CDR3 DNA reads TGTGCCAGCAGTGAGGGACACTCCTCCTACAATGAGCAGTTCTTC.

This chain joins TRBV19 and TRBJ1-5; the D gene is possibly TRBD1 (6 bases). The CDR3 is 14 amino acids. V dropped 5 bases and J dropped 8 bases, with 16 bases sitting between them. Germline V gene lookup returns CDR1 LNHDA and CDR2 SQIVND (reference sequence). The CDR3 reads CASSRAGAGEPQHF. CDR3 bases: TGTGCCAGTAGTCGAGCGGGGGCCGGGGAGCCCCAGCATTTT.